This T cell receptor beta chain was observed in a study of blood T cells in healthy people across ages (dated by TCRdb to the mid-2010s). Study-level background: In model experiments, roughly one uniquely barcoded TCR beta cDNA molecule per two T cells was captured by template switching. Age-related changes in TCR beta repertoire diversity were measured in the study by deep sequencing normalized with unique cDNA molecular identifiers. The donors were divided into four age groups: young (average approximately 16 years), middle-aged (about 40), aged (around 59) and long-lived (around 87). To avoid experimental bias, donors of different ages were spread randomly across the sequencing lanes. For two donors (one aged 18 to 29 and one aged 80 or older), the study analyzed two additional independent replicas of 1 million unique cDNA reads from the same blood draw.

The donors were roughly 40 Caucasian individuals from Russia, aged 6 to 90 years, who were systemically healthy. Each donor gave around 9.5 milliliters of peripheral blood, collected into EDTA-treated Vacutainer tubes. PBMCs were isolated by Ficoll-Paque density-gradient centrifugation, with at least 6.5 million obtained per sample. Trizol reagent was used to extract total RNA from the PBMCs, yielding at least 6 micrograms per sample. For every donor, flow cytometry on a PBMC aliquot measured the percentage of naive CD45RAhigh/CD27high T cells. The library was made by 5' RACE. A second PCR of about 7 to 12 cycles was run with a J-beta primer mix and a sample-barcoded 5' primer. Each TCR beta cDNA molecule received a unique molecular identifier from a template-switch 5' adaptor carrying 12 random nucleotides. At least 3 million CDR3-containing paired-end reads were obtained from each sample. All of the RNA was converted into first-strand cDNA using the Mint cDNA synthesis kit, with a TRBC-specific oligonucleotide serving as the primer. Following uracil-DNA glycosylase treatment, all cDNA underwent a first 18-cycle PCR with the universal primers M1SS and BC2_uni_R. The source study handled its data this way. For normalization, 1 million high-quality reads were randomly selected from each sample, with every read carrying a distinct molecular identifier. Instead of being binned into consensus sequences, reads that shared molecular identifiers were thrown out. MiTCR, with a Q25 quality threshold and the strictest error-elimination algorithm, was used for CDR3 identification, clonotype clustering and error correction. A nonparametric unseen species model with Euler transformation was used to estimate lower-bound total TCR beta diversity. The raw public reads went through TCRdb reprocessing: fastp at Q25, MiXCR clone calling, in-frame beta chains kept. Duplicate CDR3 protein sequences are folded into a single record with the most common DNA and genes. These V and J calls originate from TCRdb's pipeline instead of the authors' own analysis. Present in this sample are fewer than 2 million distinct CDR3 sequences, more than 35% of which were seen just once. The ten largest clones take up roughly 23% of the sample.

As encoded in the germline V gene, CDR1 is SGDLS while CDR2 is YYNGEE. Unmatched junction bases come to 5, with V trimmed by 0 bases and J by 6 bases. The CDR3 contains 15 residues, cysteine and phenylalanine counted. Only the CDR3 part of the read is kept: 45 bases, read in frame from the first base. As regards this clonotype: The antigen this receptor binds is unknown. One base away there is no much larger clone; base qualities are not given.

General conclusions and limits of the study: Since profiling was done on bulk unsorted PBMCs, naive and antigen-experienced compartments could not be conclusively compared. The percentage of naive T cells measured by flow cytometry correlated strongly with observed TCR beta diversity. Because the CMV infection status of the donors was unknown, age-related changes in expanded clonotypes may potentially have been confounded. Observed TCR beta diversity per million T cells fell roughly linearly with age, and a significant reduction was already apparent by age about 36. Estimates of total diversity based on one million sequenced T cells were regarded as lower bounds and as underestimates. Compared with the aged group, the long-lived group had more naive CD4+ T cells, fewer expanded clones and increased TCR diversity, suggesting age selection.

The TCR originated in a human donor in good health. Sequenced material: blood. The sequence joins TRBV9 to TRBJ2-1; the central 8 bases match TRBD2. The sequenced DNA is TGTGCCAGCAGCGTAGCCGGGGGGGCCGTCAATGAGCAGTTCTTC. Its coded protein is CASSVAGGAVNEQFF.